A selection of T cell receptor beta chains follows, all from one sample in a study of shared clonotypes between healthy human individuals. The data were produced by immunoSEQ multiplex PCR, yet TCRdb's version contains in-frame clones alone and is incomplete. Among about 2.4 million clones, around 90% were seen once, and the ten largest hold 0.13% to 0.15%. Sample: naive CD4+ T cells sorted from blood. The receptors here all came from a man younger than 30 in good health. CDR3s include the opening cysteine and the closing phenylalanine or tryptophan. Fields, in order: clone size, V gene, D gene, J gene, CDR3 DNA, CDR3 protein. A D gene is named only where the DNA matches it firmly. Clone size is stated in some rows and not others, as once, few, many or a class when expanded.

size: few
V: TRBV30
D: .
J: TRBJ1-1
DNA: TGTGCCTCATCGCGGGGTGAAGCTTTCTTT
CDR3: CASSRGEAFF

size: .
V: TRBV27
D: .
J: TRBJ1-2
DNA: TGTGCCAGCAGATTCAAGGGAGGCGGCTACACCTTC
CDR3: CASRFKGGGYTF

size: .
V: TRBV5-6
D: .
J: TRBJ1-3
DNA: TGTGCCAGCAGCTTTCTTTCGGCAGGAAACACCATATATTTT
CDR3: CASSFLSAGNTIYF

size: .
V: TRBV27
D: .
J: TRBJ2-7
DNA: TGTGCCAGCAGTTTATATACAGGTCCCATCCCCTACGAGCAGTACTTC
CDR3: CASSLYTGPIPYEQYF

size: .
V: TRBV11-3
D: .
J: TRBJ1-3
DNA: TGTGCCAGCAGCTTAAAGGGGCACTCTGGAAACACCATATATTTT
CDR3: CASSLKGHSGNTIYF

size: .
V: TRBV6-6
D: .
J: TRBJ1-2
DNA: TGTGCCAGCATCCGCATGGAGGGCGCCTATGGCTACACCTTC
CDR3: CASIRMEGAYGYTF

size: .
V: TRBV7-9
D: TRBD2
J: TRBJ2-5
DNA: TGTGCCAGCAGCTCGGGGACTAGCGGGGAGTGGGAGACCCAGTACTTC
CDR3: CASSSGTSGEWETQYF

size: .
V: TRBV6-1
D: .
J: TRBJ1-6
DNA: TGTGCCAGCATCAACACCCGGCAGGATTCACCCCTCCACTTT
CDR3: CASINTRQDSPLHF

size: .
V: TRBV5-6
D: TRBD1
J: TRBJ2-3
DNA: TGTGCCAGCAGCCCAGGGGGATCCCGGACAGATACGCAGTATTTT
CDR3: CASSPGGSRTDTQYF

size: .
V: TRBV5-4
D: .
J: TRBJ2-7
DNA: TGTGCCAGCAGCTTGGACAGAGTCTACGAGCAGTACTTC
CDR3: CASSLDRVYEQYF

size: .
V: TRBV5-1
D: .
J: TRBJ2-1
DNA: TGCGCCAGCAGCTTGATAGCGTCCCGAGGGAGCAATGAGCAGTTCTTC
CDR3: CASSLIASRGSNEQFF

size: once
V: TRBV10-1
D: .
J: TRBJ2-3
DNA: TGCGCCAGCAGTGAGGAAAGGGCCCGCACAGATACGCAGTATTTT
CDR3: CASSEERARTDTQYF

size: .
V: TRBV10-3
D: TRBD2
J: TRBJ2-7
DNA: TGTGCCATCAGTGAGTCGATGTCTAGCGGGTTCTACGAGCAGTACTTC
CDR3: CAISESMSSGFYEQYF

size: .
V: TRBV7-2
D: .
J: TRBJ2-2
DNA: TGTGCCAGCAGCTTAGTCACCGGGGAGCTGTTTTTT
CDR3: CASSLVTGELFF

size: .
V: TRBV5-4
D: TRBD2
J: TRBJ2-7
DNA: TGTGCCAGCAAACTAGCGGGGGGCGCCTACGAGCAGTACTTC
CDR3: CASKLAGGAYEQYF

size: .
V: TRBV2
D: .
J: TRBJ2-6
DNA: TGTGCCAGCAGTGAAGGGTCGGGCCCATCTGGGGCCAACGTCCTGACTTTC
CDR3: CASSEGSGPSGANVLTF

size: .
V: TRBV5-6
D: TRBD1
J: TRBJ1-2
DNA: TGTGCCAGCAGCTTGGTGGGACAGGGCTATGGCTACACCTTC
CDR3: CASSLVGQGYGYTF

size: .
V: TRBV5-1
D: .
J: TRBJ1-1
DNA: TGCGCCAGCAGCTTGGAAGGGGAAAGGGACACTGAAGCTTTCTTT
CDR3: CASSLEGERDTEAFF

size: .
V: TRBV2
D: .
J: TRBJ2-1
DNA: TGTGCCAGCAGTGGGGTGGCCCGGTTGGGGGATAAGGGTGAGCAGTTCTTC
CDR3: CASSGVARLGDKGEQFF

size: .
V: TRBV7-3
D: TRBD1
J: TRBJ2-1
DNA: TGTGCCAGCAGTACGTTCTTGGGACAGTACAATGAGCAGTTCTTC
CDR3: CASSTFLGQYNEQFF

size: .
V: TRBV4-1
D: .
J: TRBJ2-2
DNA: TGCGCCAGCAGCCGCGGACCGACCTCCGTCCCCGGGGAGCTGTTTTTT
CDR3: CASSRGPTSVPGELFF

size: .
V: TRBV7-9
D: TRBD2
J: TRBJ2-7
DNA: TGTGCCAGCAGCCCCCAACAAGCGGGGTCTACCTACGAGCAATACTTC
CDR3: CASSPQQAGSTYEQYF

size: .
V: TRBV5-6
D: TRBD1
J: TRBJ2-7
DNA: TGTGCCAGCAGCGGGGGACAGGGACATTCCTACGAGCAGTACTTC
CDR3: CASSGGQGHSYEQYF

size: .
V: TRBV30
D: .
J: TRBJ1-2
DNA: TGTGCCTGGAGAAGACAGAACTATGGCTACACCTTC
CDR3: CAWRRQNYGYTF

size: once
V: TRBV5-1
D: .
J: TRBJ2-5
DNA: TGCGCCAGCAGCTTGGTGGGGCAAGAGACCCAGTACTTC
CDR3: CASSLVGQETQYF

size: .
V: TRBV15
D: TRBD2
J: TRBJ2-1
DNA: TGTGCCACCAGCAGACGGGGGGACCCTAAGCAGTTCTTC
CDR3: CATSRRGDPKQFF

size: .
V: TRBV6-1
D: .
J: TRBJ1-1
DNA: TGTGCCAGCAAAGAGATGGACACAATTGGGACTGAAGCTTTCTTT
CDR3: CASKEMDTIGTEAFF